A selection of T cell receptor beta chains follows, all from one sample in a study of CD8+CD57+ T cells in acquired aplastic anemia. TCRdb re-called the reads with MiXCR, one entry per CDR3 protein. The table shows under 200,000 distinct CDR3 sequences, with roughly two thirds occurring only once. Sequencing used sorted CD4+, CD8+, or CD8+CD57+ T cells (not recorded which) from PBMCs. The source is a human donor with aplastic anemia. CDR3s include the opening cysteine and the closing phenylalanine or tryptophan. D genes are given only for firm matches. Not all rows give a size; the values are once, few, many and, for expanded clones, a class.

j_call d_call v_call clone_size cdr3_nt cdr3_aa
TRBJ1-1 . TRBV7-9 . TGTGCCAGCAGCCCCCGTTGGCAGACTGAAGCTTTCTTT CASSPRWQTEAFF
TRBJ2-7 . TRBV24-1 . TGTGCCACCAGTGATACAGGTAACTACGAGCAGTACTTC CATSDTGNYEQYF
TRBJ2-1 TRBD2 TRBV9 . TGTGCCAGCAGCGGGACTAGCGGAGCCTACAATGAGCAGTTCTTC CASSGTSGAYNEQFF
TRBJ2-3 TRBD2 TRBV5-1 . TGCGCCAGCAGCTTGGTTGCGGGAGGTCGTACAGATACGCAGTATTTT CASSLVAGGRTDTQYF
TRBJ2-1 . TRBV7-6 . TGTGCCAGCAGCTTATGGGGAGACAATGAGCAGTTCTTC CASSLWGDNEQFF
TRBJ2-1 TRBD1 TRBV6-4 few TGTGCCAGCAGTGGGGCAGGGGGCAATTTGCAGTTCTTC CASSGAGGNLQFF
TRBJ1-3 . TRBV15 . TGTGCCACCAGCAAGACAGCGTTCTCTGGAAACACCATATATTTT CATSKTAFSGNTIYF
TRBJ2-3 . TRBV3-1 . TGTGCCAGCAGCCCCGGAGATACGCAGTATTTT CASSPGDTQYF
TRBJ1-2 . TRBV11-1 . TGTGCCAGCAGCTTGGGGAACTATGGCTACACCTTC CASSLGNYGYTF
TRBJ1-2 TRBD1 TRBV15 . TGTGCCACCAGCCCCGGGACAGGGACATCTAACTATGGCTACACCTTC CATSPGTGTSNYGYTF
TRBJ1-1 . TRBV10-3 few TGTGCCATCAGTGCAGGGTCTGAAGCTTTCTTT CAISAGSEAFF
TRBJ2-7 TRBD1 TRBV20-1 . TGCAGTGCTAGAGGGACAGGGAAAAATTACGAGCAGTACTTC CSARGTGKNYEQYF
TRBJ2-3 . TRBV3-1 many TGTGCCAGCAGCCAGGACCTCCGGGACATGGGGAGCACAGATACGCAGTATTTT CASSQDLRDMGSTDTQYF
TRBJ2-3 . TRBV7-8 . TGTGCCAGCACCCGGCCCCCCGAAGATACGCAGTATTTT CASTRPPEDTQYF
TRBJ1-1 . TRBV9 . TGTGCCAGCAGCGTCGGCAGCATGAACACTGAAGCTTTCTTT CASSVGSMNTEAFF
TRBJ2-6 . TRBV10-2 many TGCGCCAGCAGTGAGGGGCACCGCTCTGGGGCCAACGTCCTGACTTTC CASSEGHRSGANVLTF
TRBJ1-5 . TRBV7-6 . TGTGCCAGCAGCTTATCGGATTCGACAGCCTCAGGGCCCCAGCATTTT CASSLSDSTASGPQHF
TRBJ2-3 . TRBV2 . TGTGCCAGCAGTGATATGAGTAACACAGATACGCAGTATTTT CASSDMSNTDTQYF
TRBJ1-2 . TRBV7-9 once TGTGCCAGCCAGGGGCAAGGGAACTATGGCTACACCTTC CASQGQGNYGYTF
TRBJ2-7 . TRBV7-7 . TGTGCTAGCAGCTTAGAGTACAGCTACGAGCAGTACTTC CASSLEYSYEQYF
TRBJ1-3 . TRBV19 . TGTGCCAGTAGTATCGGGTTAGGGGGGACGGTCTCTGGAAACACCATATATTTT CASSIGLGGTVSGNTIYF
TRBJ2-7 TRBD1 TRBV29-1 . TGCAGCGCTACGGGACAGGCCCTCTACGAGCAGTACTTC CSATGQALYEQYF
TRBJ2-7 TRBD2 TRBV20-1 . TGCAGTGTCCAGCGGGAGGCGGCCGAGCAGTACTTC CSVQREAAEQYF
TRBJ2-5 . TRBV6-6 . TGTGCCAGCAGTTACAGGGCAAGTAAAGAGACCCAGTACTTC CASSYRASKETQYF
TRBJ1-5 TRBD1 TRBV25-1 . TGTGCCAGCAGTGCCGAGACAGGGATGGACAATCAGCCCCAGCATTTT CASSAETGMDNQPQHF
TRBJ1-2 TRBD1 TRBV7-6 few TGTGCCAGCAGCTTAGGGCAGGGGGCTAGCTATGGCTACACCTTC CASSLGQGASYGYTF
TRBJ2-7 TRBD1 TRBV9 . TGTGCCAGCAGCGTTACGGGACAGTCCTTCCGGGAGCAGTACTTC CASSVTGQSFREQYF
TRBJ2-2 . TRBV19 . TGTGCCAGTGAGGGGGGGCCGGGGACCGGGGAGCTGTTTTTT CASEGGPGTGELFF
TRBJ2-7 TRBD1 TRBV20-1 . TGCAGTGCTAGAGATTTGCTGGGGACAGGGTTATACGAGCAGTACTTC CSARDLLGTGLYEQYF
TRBJ1-5 . TRBV6-1 many TGCGCACAGGGCAATCAGCCCCAGCATTTT CAQGNQPQHF
TRBJ1-4 . TRBV10-3 . TGTGCCATCAGTGAGGGAACAGGGAGTGATGAAAAACTGTTTTTT CAISEGTGSDEKLFF
TRBJ1-6 . TRBV7-9 . TGTGCCAGCAGCTTAGTAGGGCCAAAAAATTCACCCCTCCACTTT CASSLVGPKNSPLHF
TRBJ1-6 . TRBV7-3 . TGTGCCAGCAGCTCCAGTGAACAGTGGGGGAAATCACCCCTCCACTTT CASSSSEQWGKSPLHF
TRBJ2-7 TRBD2 TRBV19 . TGTGCCAGTAGTTCCAGGACTAGCGGCAACTACGAGCAGTACTTC CASSSRTSGNYEQYF
TRBJ2-7 TRBD2 TRBV20-1 many TGCAGTGCTAGTTCCCCTTTAGCGGGCGGCTTCGACTACGAGCAGTACTTC CSASSPLAGGFDYEQYF
TRBJ2-7 . TRBV5-8 . TGTGCCAGCAGCCACGGACTACCCGAGCAGTACTTC CASSHGLPEQYF
TRBJ1-2 TRBD1 TRBV2 . TGTGCCAGCAATCCGGGACAGGGGAACTATGGCTACACCTTC CASNPGQGNYGYTF
TRBJ2-5 . TRBV7-7 . TGTGCCAGCAGCTTCGGTGTGAGGGAGACCCAGTACTTC CASSFGVRETQYF
TRBJ2-3 TRBD2 TRBV18 . TGTGCCAGCTCAAGGGTTAGCGGGAGAGCCACAGATACGCAGTATTTT CASSRVSGRATDTQYF
TRBJ1-2 TRBD1 TRBV4-2 . TGTGCCAGCAGCCAGAGAGGTGGGACAGGGGAAAACTATGGCTACACCTTC CASSQRGGTGENYGYTF
TRBJ2-2 . TRBV20-1 . TGCAGTGCTACTCTCCTATTGAACACCGGGGAGCTGTTTTTT CSATLLLNTGELFF
TRBJ2-5 . TRBV20-1 . TGCAGCGTGCCAGGGGTACAAGAGACCCAGTACTTC CSVPGVQETQYF
TRBJ1-2 TRBD1 TRBV5-8 many TGTGCCAGCAGCACCCGTGGACAGGGAGCCTATGGCTACACCTTC CASSTRGQGAYGYTF
TRBJ2-1 . TRBV25-1 . TGTGCCAGCAGCGACCCCCAAGGCTACAATGAGCAGTTCTTC CASSDPQGYNEQFF
TRBJ1-2 . TRBV20-1 . TGCAGTGCTGCACAGGAATTGGTAAACTATGGCTACACCTTC CSAAQELVNYGYTF
TRBJ1-3 . TRBV28 once TGTGCCAGCAGCCCAACGATTTCCGGAAACACCATATATTTT CASSPTISGNTIYF
TRBJ1-2 TRBD1 TRBV5-1 . TGCGCCAGCAGCTTCGGTACAGGGGCGTATGGCTACACCTTC CASSFGTGAYGYTF
TRBJ2-7 . TRBV14 . TGTGCCAGCAGCTTAGGCGGCATGGGGAGTTCCTACGAGCAGTACTTC CASSLGGMGSSYEQYF
TRBJ2-2 TRBD2 TRBV6-4 . TGTGCCAGCAGTGAACTAGCGGGATCGCACACCGGGGAGCTGTTTTTT CASSELAGSHTGELFF
TRBJ2-3 TRBD2 TRBV7-2 . TGTGCCAGCAGCGCCCTCCCGGCGGGGGGCACAGATACGCAGTATTTT CASSALPAGGTDTQYF